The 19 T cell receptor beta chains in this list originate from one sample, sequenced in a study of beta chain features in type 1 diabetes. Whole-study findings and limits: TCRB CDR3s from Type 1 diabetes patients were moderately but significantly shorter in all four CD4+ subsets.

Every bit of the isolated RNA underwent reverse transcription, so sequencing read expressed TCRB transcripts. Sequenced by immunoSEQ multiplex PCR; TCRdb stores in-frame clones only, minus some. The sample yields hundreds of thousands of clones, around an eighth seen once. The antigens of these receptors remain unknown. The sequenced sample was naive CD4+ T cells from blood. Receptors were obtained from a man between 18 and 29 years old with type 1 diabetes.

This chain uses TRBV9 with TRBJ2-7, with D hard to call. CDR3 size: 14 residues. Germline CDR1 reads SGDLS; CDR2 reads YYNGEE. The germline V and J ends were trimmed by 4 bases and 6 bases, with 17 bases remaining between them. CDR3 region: CASSPAPAALEQYF. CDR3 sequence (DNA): TGTGCCAGCAGCCCCGCTCCGGCCGCGCTCGAGCAGTACTTC.

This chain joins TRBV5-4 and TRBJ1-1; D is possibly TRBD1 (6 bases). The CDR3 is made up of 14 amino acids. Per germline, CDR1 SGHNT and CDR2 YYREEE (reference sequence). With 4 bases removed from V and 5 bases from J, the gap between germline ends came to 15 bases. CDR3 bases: TGTGCCAGCAGCCCCATGGGGGCGGAAACTGAAGCTTTCTTT. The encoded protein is CASSPMGAETEAFF. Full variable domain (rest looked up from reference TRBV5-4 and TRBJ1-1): ETGVTQSPTHLIKTRGQQVTLRCSSQSGHNTVSWYQQALGQGPQFIFQYYREEENGRGNFPPRFSGLQFPNYSSELNVNALELDDSALYLCASSPMGAETEAFFGQGTRLTVV.

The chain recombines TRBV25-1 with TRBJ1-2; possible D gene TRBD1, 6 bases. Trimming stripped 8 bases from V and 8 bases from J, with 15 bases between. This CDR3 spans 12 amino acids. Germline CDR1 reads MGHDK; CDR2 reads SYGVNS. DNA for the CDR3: TGTGCCAGCTCCTCAGGGACAAGAGGCTACACCTTC. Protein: CASSSGTRGYTF.

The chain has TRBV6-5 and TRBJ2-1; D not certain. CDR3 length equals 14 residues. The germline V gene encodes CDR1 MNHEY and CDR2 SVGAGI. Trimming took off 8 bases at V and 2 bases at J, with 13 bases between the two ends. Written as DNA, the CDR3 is TGTGCCAGCGCCAATCCGTTCCCCTACAATGAGCAGTTCTTC. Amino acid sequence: CASANPFPYNEQFF.

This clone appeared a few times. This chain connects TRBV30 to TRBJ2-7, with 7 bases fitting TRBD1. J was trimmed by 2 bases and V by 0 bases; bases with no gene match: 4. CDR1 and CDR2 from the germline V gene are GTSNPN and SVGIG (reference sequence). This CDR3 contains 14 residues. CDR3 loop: CAWSVMTGTYEQYF. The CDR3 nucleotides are TGTGCCTGGAGTGTTATGACAGGGACCTACGAGCAGTACTTC.

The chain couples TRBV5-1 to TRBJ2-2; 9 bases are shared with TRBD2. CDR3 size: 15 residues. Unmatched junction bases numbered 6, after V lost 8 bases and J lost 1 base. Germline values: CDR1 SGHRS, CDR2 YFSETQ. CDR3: CASRTSGQNTGELFF. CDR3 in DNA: TGCGCCAGTCGAACTAGCGGGCAGAACACCGGGGAGCTGTTTTTT.

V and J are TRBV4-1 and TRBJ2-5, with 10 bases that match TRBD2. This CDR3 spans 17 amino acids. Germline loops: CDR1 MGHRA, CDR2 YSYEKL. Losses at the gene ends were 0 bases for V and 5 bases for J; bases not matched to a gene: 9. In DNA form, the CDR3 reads TGCGCCAGCAGCCAAGATGGGCTAGCGGGGGCCGGGGAGACCCAGTACTTC. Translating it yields CASSQDGLAGAGETQYF.

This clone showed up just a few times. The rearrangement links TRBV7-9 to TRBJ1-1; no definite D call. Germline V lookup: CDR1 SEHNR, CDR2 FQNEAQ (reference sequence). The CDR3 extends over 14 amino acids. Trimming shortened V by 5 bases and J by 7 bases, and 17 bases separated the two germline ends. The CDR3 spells CASSPPPDRIEAFF. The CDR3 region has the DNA TGTGCCAGCAGCCCGCCCCCCGATCGTATTGAAGCTTTCTTT.

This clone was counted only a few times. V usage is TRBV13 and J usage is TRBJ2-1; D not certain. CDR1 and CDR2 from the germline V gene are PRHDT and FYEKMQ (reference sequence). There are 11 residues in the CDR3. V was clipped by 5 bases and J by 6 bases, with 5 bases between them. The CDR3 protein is CASSPLNEQFF. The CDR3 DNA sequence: TGTGCCAGCAGCCCACTCAATGAGCAGTTCTTC.

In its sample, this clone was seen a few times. The CDR3 here is CASSLATGGFYEQYF. The CDR3 nucleotides read TGTGCCAGCAGCTTAGCTACAGGGGGCTTCTACGAGCAGTACTTC. This chain uses TRBV7-9 with TRBJ2-7; 9 nucleotides align to TRBD1. Trimming removed 0 bases from V and 3 bases from J; junction bases left unmatched: 3. Germline loops: CDR1 SEHNR, CDR2 FQNEAQ (reference sequence). The CDR3 consists of 15 residues.

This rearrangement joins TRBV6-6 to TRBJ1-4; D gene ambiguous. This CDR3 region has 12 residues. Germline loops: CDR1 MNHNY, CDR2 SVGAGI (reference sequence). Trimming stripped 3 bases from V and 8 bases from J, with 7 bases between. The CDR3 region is CASSYLPEKLFF. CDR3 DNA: TGTGCCAGCAGTTATCTACCCGAAAAACTGTTTTTT.

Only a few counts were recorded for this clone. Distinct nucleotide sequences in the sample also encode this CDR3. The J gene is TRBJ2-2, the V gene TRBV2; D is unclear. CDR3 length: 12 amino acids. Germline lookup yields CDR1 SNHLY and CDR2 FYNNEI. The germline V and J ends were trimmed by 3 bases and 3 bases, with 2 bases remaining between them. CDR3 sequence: CASSDDTGELFF. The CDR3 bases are TGTGCCAGCAGTGATGACACCGGGGAGCTGTTTTTT.

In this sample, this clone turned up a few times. DNA for the CDR3: TGTGCCAGCAGCTTAGTACTAGCGGGTAAAGATACGCAGTATTTT. It is translated as CASSLVLAGKDTQYF. J is TRBJ2-3 and V is TRBV7-9; 9 bases fit TRBD2. Germline CDR1 is SEHNR and CDR2 is FQNEAQ (reference sequence). The CDR3 is 15 residues long. V shed 1 base and J 5 bases; nucleotides not matched to a gene: 4.

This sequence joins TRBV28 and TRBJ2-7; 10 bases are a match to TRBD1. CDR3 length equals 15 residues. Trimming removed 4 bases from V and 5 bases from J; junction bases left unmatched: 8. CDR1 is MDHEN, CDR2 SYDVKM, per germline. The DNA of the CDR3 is TGTGCCAGCAGTTCCATGACAGGGGGCTATGACGAGCAGTACTTC. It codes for CASSSMTGGYDEQYF.

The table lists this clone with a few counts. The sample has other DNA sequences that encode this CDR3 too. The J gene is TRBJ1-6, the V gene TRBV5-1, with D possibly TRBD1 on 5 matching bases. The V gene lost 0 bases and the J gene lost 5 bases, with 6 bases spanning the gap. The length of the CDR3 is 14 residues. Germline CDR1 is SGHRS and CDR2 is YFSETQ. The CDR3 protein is CASSLGGDNSPLHF. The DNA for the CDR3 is TGCGCCAGCAGCTTGGGAGGGGATAATTCACCCCTCCACTTT.

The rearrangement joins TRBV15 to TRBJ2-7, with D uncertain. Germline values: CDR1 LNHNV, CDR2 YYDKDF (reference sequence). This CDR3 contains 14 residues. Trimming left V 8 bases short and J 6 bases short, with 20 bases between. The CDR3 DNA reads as TGTGCCACCCAGCCGGCGGAATCTACGAGCGAGCAGTACTTC. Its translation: CATQPAESTSEQYF.

This chain's CDR3 is CASSKPGQGAFEQYF. In DNA form, the CDR3 reads TGTGCCAGCAGCAAACCGGGACAGGGGGCTTTCGAGCAGTACTTC. This sequence joins TRBV27 and TRBJ2-7; TRBD1 matches at 12 bases. V shed 6 bases, J shed 6 bases, and the junction held 9 bases outside the gene matches. CDR3 length: 15 amino acids. Germline CDR1 reads MNHEY; CDR2 reads SMNVEV (reference sequence).

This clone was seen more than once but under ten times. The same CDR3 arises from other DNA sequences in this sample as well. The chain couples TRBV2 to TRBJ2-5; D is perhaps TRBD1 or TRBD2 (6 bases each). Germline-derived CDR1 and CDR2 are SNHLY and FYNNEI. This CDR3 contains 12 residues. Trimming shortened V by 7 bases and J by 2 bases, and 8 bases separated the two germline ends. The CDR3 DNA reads TGTGCCAGCATAGGGGGGCAAGAGACCCAGTACTTC. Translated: CASIGGQETQYF. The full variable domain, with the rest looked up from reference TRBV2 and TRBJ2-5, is EPEVTQTPSHQVTQMGQEVILRCVPISNHLYFYWYRQILGQKVEFLVSFYNNEISEKSEIFDDQFSVERPDGSNFTLKIRSTKLEDSAMYFCASIGGQETQYFGPGTRLLVL.

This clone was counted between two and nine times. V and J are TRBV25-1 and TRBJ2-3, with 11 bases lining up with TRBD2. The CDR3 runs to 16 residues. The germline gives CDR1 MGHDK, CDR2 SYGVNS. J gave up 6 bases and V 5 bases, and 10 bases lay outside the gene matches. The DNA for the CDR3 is TGTGCCAGCAGTCCACTAGCGGGGGCCCCGCAGGATACGCAGTATTTT. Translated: CASSPLAGAPQDTQYF.